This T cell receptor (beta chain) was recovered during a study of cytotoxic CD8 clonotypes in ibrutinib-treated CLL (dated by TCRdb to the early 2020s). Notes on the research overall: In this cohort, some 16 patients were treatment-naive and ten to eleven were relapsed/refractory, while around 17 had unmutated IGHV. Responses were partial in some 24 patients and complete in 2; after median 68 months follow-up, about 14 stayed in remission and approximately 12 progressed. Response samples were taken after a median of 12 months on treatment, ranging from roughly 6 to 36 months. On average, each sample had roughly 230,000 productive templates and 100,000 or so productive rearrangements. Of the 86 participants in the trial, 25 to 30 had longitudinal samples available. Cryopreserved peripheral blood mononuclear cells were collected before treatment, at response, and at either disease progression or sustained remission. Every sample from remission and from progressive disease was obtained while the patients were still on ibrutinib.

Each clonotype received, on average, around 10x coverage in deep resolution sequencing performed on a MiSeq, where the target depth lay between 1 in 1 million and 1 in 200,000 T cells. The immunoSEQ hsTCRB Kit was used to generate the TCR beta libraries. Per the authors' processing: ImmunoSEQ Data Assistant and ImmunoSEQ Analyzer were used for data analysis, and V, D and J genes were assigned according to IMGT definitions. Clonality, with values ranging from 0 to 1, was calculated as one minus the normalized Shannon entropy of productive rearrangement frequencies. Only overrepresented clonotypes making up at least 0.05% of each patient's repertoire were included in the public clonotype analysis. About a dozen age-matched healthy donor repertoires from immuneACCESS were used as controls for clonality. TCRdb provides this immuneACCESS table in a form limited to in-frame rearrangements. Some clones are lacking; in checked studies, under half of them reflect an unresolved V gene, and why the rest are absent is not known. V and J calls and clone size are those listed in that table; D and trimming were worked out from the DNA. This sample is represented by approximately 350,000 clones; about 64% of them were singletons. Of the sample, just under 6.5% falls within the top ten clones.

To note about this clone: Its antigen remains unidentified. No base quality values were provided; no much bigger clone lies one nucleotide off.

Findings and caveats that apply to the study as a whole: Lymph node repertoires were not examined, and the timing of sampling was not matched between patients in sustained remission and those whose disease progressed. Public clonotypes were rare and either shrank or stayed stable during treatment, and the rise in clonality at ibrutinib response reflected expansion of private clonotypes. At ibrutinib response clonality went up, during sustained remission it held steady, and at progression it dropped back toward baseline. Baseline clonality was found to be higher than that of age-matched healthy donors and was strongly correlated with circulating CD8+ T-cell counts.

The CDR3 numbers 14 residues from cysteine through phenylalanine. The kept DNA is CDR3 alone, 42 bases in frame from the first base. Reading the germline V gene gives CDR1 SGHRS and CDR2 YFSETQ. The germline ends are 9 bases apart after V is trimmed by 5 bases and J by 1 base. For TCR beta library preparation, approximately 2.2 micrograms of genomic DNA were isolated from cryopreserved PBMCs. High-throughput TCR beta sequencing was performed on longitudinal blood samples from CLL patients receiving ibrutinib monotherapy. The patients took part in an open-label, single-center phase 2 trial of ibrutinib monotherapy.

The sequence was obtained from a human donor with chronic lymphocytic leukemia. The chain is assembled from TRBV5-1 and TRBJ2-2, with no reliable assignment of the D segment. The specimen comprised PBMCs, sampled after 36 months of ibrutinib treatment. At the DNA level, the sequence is TGCGCCAGCAGTTGGTCACGGAACACCGGGGAGCTGTTTTTT. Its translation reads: CASSWSRNTGELFF. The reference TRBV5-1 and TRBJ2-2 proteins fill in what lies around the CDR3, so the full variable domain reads KAGVTQTPRYLIKTRGQQVTLSCSPISGHRSVSWYQQTPGQGLQFLFEYFSETQRNKGNFPGRFSGRQFSNSRSEMNVSTLELGDSALYLCASSWSRNTGELFFGEGSRLTVL.